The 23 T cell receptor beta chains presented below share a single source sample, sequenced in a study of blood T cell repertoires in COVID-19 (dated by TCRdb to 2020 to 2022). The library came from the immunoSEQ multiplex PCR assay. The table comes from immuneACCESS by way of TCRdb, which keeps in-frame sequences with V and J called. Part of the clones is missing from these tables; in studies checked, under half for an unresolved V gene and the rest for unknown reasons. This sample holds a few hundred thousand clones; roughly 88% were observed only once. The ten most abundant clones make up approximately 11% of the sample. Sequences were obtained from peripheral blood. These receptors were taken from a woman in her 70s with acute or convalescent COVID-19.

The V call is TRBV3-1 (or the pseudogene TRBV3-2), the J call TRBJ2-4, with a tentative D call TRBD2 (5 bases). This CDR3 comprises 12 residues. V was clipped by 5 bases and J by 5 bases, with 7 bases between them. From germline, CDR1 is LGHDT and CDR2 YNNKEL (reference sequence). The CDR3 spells CASSVRENIQYF. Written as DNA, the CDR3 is TGTGCCAGCAGCGTGCGGGAAAACATTCAGTACTTC.

The CDR3 region is CASSALPANPGNTIYF. CDR3 coding DNA: TGCGCCAGCAGTGCATTGCCGGCGAACCCAGGCAACACCATATATTTT. This sequence joins TRBV10-2 and TRBJ1-3; D is unclear. CDR1 WSHSY and CDR2 SAAADI come from the germline V gene. Between the trimmed V and J ends, which lost 4 bases and 7 bases, there was a span of 20 bases. This CDR3 comprises 16 residues.

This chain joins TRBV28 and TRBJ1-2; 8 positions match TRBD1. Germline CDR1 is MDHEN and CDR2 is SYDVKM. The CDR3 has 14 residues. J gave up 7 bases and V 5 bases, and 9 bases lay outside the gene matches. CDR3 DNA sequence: TGTGCCAGCAGTACTCTGGACAGGGTACTTGGCTACACCTTC. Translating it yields CASSTLDRVLGYTF.

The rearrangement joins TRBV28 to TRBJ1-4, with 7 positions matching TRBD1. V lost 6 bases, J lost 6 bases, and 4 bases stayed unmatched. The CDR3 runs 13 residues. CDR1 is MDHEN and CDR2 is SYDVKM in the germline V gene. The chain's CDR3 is CASSIGQDEKLFF. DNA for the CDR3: TGTGCCAGCAGCATCGGACAGGATGAAAAACTGTTTTTT. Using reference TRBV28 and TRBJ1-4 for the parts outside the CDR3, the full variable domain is DVKVTQSSRYLVKRTGEKVFLECVQDMDHENMFWYRQDPGLGLRLIYFSYDVKMKEKGDIPEGYSVSREKKERFSLILESASTNQTSMYLCASSIGQDEKLFFGSGTQLSVL.

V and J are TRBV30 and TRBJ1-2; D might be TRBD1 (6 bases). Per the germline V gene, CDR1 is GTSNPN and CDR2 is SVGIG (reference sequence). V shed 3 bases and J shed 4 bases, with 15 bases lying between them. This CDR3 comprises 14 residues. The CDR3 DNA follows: TGTGCCTGGAGACACGACCAGGGGAGCTATGGCTACACCTTC. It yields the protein CAWRHDQGSYGYTF.

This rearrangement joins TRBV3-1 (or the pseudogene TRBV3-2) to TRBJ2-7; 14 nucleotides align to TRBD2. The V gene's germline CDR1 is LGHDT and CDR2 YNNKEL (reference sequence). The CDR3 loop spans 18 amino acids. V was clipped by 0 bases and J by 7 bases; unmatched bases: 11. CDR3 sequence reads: CASSQDGTSGGYRGEQYF. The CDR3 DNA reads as TGTGCCAGCAGCCAAGATGGGACTAGCGGGGGATATCGGGGGGAGCAGTACTTC.

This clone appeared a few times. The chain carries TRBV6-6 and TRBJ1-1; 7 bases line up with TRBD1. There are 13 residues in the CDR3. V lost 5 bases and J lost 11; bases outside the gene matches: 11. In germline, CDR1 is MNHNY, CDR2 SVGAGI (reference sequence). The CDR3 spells CASSTGTAFTAFF. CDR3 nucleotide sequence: TGTGCCAGCAGTACTGGGACAGCATTCACTGCTTTCTTT.

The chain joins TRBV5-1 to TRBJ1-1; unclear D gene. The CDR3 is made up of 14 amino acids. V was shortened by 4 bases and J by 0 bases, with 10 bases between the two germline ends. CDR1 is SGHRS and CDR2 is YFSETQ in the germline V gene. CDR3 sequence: CASSTETLNTEAFF. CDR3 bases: TGCGCCAGCAGCACGGAGACTCTGAACACTGAAGCTTTCTTT.

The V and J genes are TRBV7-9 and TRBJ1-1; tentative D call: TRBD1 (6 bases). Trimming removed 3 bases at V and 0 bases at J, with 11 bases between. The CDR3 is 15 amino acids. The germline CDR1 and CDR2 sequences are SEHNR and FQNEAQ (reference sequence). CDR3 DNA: TGTGCCAGCAGCTTCCCGACAGGCATGAACACTGAAGCTTTCTTT. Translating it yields CASSFPTGMNTEAFF.

This chain's CDR3 is CASSSSTEAFF. The CDR3 DNA follows: TGCGCCAGCAGCTCTTCCACTGAAGCTTTCTTT. V is TRBV5-1 and J is TRBJ1-1; D gene unclear. Germline V gene lookup returns CDR1 SGHRS and CDR2 YFSETQ. The CDR3 is 11 residues long. V was trimmed by 3 bases and J by 4 bases, leaving 4 bases between them. Based on the CDR3 plus reference TRBV5-1 and TRBJ1-1, the full variable domain is KAGVTQTPRYLIKTRGQQVTLSCSPISGHRSVSWYQQTPGQGLQFLFEYFSETQRNKGNFPGRFSGRQFSNSRSEMNVSTLELGDSALYLCASSSSTEAFFGQGTRLTVV.

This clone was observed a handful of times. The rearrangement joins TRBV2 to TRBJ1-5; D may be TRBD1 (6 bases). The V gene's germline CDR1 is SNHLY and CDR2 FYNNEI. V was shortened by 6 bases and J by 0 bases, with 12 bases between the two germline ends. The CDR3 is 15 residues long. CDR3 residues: CASRKTGNSNQPQHF. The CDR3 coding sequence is TGTGCCAGCAGAAAAACAGGGAATAGCAATCAGCCCCAGCATTTT.

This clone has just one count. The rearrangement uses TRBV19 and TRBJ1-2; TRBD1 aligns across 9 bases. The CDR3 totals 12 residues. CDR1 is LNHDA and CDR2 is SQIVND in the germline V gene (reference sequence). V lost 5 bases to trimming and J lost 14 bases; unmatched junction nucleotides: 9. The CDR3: CASSPRPGQGTF. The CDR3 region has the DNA TGTGCCAGTAGTCCGCGCCCCGGACAGGGGACCTTC.

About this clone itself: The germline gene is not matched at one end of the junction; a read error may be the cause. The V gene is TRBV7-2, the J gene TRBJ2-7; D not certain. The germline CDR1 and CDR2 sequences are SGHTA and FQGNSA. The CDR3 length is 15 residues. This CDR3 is CASSLVFERSYKQYF. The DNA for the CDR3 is TGTGCCAGCAGCTTAGTGTTTGAGCGCTCCTACAAGCAGTACTTC.

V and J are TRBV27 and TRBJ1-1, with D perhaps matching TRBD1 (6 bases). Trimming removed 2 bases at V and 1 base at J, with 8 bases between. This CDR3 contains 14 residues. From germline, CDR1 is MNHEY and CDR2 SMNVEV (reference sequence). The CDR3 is CASSLGGPNTEAFF. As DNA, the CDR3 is TGTGCCAGCAGTTTAGGGGGCCCGAACACTGAAGCTTTCTTT.

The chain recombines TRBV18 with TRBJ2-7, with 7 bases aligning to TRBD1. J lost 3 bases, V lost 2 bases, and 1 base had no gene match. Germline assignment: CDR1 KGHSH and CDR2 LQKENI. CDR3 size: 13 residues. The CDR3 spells CASSPAGGYEQYF. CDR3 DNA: TGTGCCAGCTCACCAGCAGGGGGCTACGAGCAGTACTTC.

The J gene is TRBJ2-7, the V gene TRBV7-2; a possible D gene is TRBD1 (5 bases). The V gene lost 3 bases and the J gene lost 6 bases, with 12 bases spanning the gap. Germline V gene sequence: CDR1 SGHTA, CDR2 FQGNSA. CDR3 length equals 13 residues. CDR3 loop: CASSFQGPLEQYF. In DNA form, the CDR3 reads TGTGCCAGCAGCTTCCAGGGTCCTCTCGAGCAGTACTTC.

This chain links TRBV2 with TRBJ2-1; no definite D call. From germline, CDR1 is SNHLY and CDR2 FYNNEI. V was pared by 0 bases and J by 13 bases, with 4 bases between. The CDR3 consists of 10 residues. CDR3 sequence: CASSEALQFF. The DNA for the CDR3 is TGTGCCAGCAGTGAAGCCCTCCAGTTCTTC.

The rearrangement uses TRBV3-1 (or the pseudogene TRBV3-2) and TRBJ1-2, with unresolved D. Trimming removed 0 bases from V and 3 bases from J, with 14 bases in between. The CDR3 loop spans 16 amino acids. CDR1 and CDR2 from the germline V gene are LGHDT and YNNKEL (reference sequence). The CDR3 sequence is CASSQEGSAADYGYTF. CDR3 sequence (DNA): TGTGCCAGCAGCCAAGAGGGGAGCGCGGCCGACTATGGCTACACCTTC.

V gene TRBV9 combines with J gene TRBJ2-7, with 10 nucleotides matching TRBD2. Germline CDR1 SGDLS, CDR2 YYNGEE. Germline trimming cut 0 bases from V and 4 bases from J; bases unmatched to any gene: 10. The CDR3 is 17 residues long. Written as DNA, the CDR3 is TGTGCCAGCAGCGTAGGACCTACTACTAGCGGGGCGTACGAGCAGTACTTC. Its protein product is CASSVGPTTSGAYEQYF.

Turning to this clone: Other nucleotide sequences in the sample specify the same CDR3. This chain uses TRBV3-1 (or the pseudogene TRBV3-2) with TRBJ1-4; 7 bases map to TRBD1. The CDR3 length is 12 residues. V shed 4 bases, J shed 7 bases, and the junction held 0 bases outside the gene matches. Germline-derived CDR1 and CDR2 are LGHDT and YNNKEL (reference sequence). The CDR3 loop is CASSPGGEKLFF. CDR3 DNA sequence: TGTGCCAGCAGCCCAGGGGGTGAAAAACTGTTTTTT.

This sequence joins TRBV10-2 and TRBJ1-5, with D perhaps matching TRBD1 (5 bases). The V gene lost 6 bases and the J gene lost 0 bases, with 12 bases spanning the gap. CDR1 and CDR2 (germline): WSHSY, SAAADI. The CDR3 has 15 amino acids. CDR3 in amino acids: CASRGGTDSNQPQHF. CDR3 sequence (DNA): TGCGCCAGCAGGGGAGGGACGGATAGCAATCAGCCCCAGCATTTT.

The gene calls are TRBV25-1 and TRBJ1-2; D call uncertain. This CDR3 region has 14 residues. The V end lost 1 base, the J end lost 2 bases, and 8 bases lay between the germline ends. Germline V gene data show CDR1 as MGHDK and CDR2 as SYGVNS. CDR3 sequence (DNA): TGTGCCAGCAGTGAATCGGGCGGGAACTATGGCTACACCTTC. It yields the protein CASSESGGNYGYTF.

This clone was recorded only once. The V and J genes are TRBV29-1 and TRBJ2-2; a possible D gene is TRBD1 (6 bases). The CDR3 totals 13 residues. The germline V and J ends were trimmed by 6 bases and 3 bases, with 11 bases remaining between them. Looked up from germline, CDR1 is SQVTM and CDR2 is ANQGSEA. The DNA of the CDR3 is TGCAGCGTGACGGACAGCTACACCGGGGAGCTGTTTTTT. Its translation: CSVTDSYTGELFF.